A selection of T cell receptor beta chains follows, all from one sample in a study of memory CD4+ T cells and cytomegalovirus serostatus. Here immunoSEQ multiplex PCR was the method, and the copy in TCRdb shows in-frame clones only, minus some. The data hold over 40,000 clones, with 70% to 85% observed a single time. Sequenced: memory CD4+ T cells from blood. All receptors come from an adult in good health and CMV-seronegative. The conserved cysteine and the conserved F or W are not part of the CDR3 here. Each record gives: V gene, J gene, CDR3 protein.

V: TRBV27; J: TRBJ2-5; CDR3: ASSPRTGREETQY
V: TRBV27; J: TRBJ1-4; CDR3: ASSPPGQANEKLF
V: TRBV6-6; J: TRBJ2-5; CDR3: ASGEGLAEETQY
V: TRBV2; J: TRBJ1-2; CDR3: ASRGQANYGYT
V: TRBV2; J: TRBJ1-1; CDR3: ASSEAGQPQGEAF
V: TRBV4-1; J: TRBJ1-2; CDR3: ASSQDPTPGYGYT
V: TRBV2; J: TRBJ2-3; CDR3: ASSMGGSTDTQY
V: TRBV7-9; J: TRBJ1-3; CDR3: AKTGSSGNTIY
V: TRBV18; J: TRBJ1-6; CDR3: ASSQTRDRVNSPLH
V: TRBV19; J: TRBJ1-1; CDR3: ASSTAGPRAEAF
V: TRBV18; J: TRBJ2-2; CDR3: ASSPQLPSGGTGELF
V: TRBV11-2; J: TRBJ2-3; CDR3: ASSSGDIRAQY
V: TRBV5-4; J: TRBJ2-1; CDR3: ASRRGDRVYNEQF
V: TRBV7-2; J: TRBJ2-7; CDR3: ASSLTRYEQY
V: TRBV6-1; J: TRBJ2-5; CDR3: ASTGMETQY
V: TRBV12-5; J: TRBJ2-7; CDR3: ASGTYRDEQY
V: TRBV7-6; J: TRBJ1-3; CDR3: ASSPTGAGNTIY
V: TRBV28; J: TRBJ1-3; CDR3: ASSLAKRGNTIY
V: TRBV2; J: TRBJ2-5; CDR3: ASSAPGQSQETQY
V: TRBV6-5; J: TRBJ1-4; CDR3: ASRTGTGNGKLF
V: TRBV2; J: TRBJ1-2; CDR3: ASSELRGLGYT
V: TRBV4-1; J: TRBJ1-5; CDR3: ASSQESQATLSNQPQH
V: TRBV18; J: TRBJ2-7; CDR3: ASSPSSYEQY
V: TRBV27; J: TRBJ2-7; CDR3: ASSLLTSGSLHEQY
V: TRBV6-5; J: TRBJ1-2; CDR3: ASSYSTGDAGYT
V: TRBV7-8; J: TRBJ1-6; CDR3: ASSLNGGQGPSPLH
V: TRBV27; J: TRBJ2-3; CDR3: ASSLGTSGDTQY
V: TRBV6-5; J: TRBJ1-6; CDR3: ASSSTATNSPLH
V: TRBV18; J: TRBJ2-1; CDR3: ASSPRLRGTYNEQF
V: TRBV5-1; J: TRBJ1-3; CDR3: ASSLGTLGNTIY
V: TRBV2; J: TRBJ1-1; CDR3: ASSEALPGLRGSEAF
V: TRBV11-2; J: TRBJ2-3; CDR3: ASSFGTSGGPDTQY
V: TRBV2; J: TRBJ1-1; CDR3: ASRDGRGFMNTEAF
V: TRBV28; J: TRBJ1-1; CDR3: ASSGLYTEAF
V: TRBV7-2; J: TRBJ2-3; CDR3: ASSFLAGGMTDTQY
V: TRBV18; J: TRBJ1-1; CDR3: ASSPSVRAEAF
V: TRBV19; J: TRBJ1-2; CDR3: ASSHRDRTLYGYT
V: TRBV4-1; J: TRBJ2-2; CDR3: ASSQELWGSTGELF
V: TRBV7-2; J: TRBJ1-1; CDR3: ASSPRQGHTEAF
V: TRBV7-9; J: TRBJ1-2; CDR3: ASSPEDGYGYT